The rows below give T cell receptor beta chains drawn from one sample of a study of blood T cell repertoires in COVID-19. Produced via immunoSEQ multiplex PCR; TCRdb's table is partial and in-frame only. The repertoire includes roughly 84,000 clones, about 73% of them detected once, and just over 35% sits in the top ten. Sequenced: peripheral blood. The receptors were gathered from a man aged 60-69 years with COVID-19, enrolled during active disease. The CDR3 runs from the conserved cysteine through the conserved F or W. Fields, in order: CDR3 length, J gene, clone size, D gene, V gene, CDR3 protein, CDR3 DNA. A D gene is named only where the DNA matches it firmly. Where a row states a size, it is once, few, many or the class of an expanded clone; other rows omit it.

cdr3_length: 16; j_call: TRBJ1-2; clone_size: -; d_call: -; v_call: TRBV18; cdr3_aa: CASSPAAAGQMYGYTF; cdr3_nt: TGTGCCAGCTCACCAGCGGCAGCAGGGCAGATGTATGGCTACACCTTC
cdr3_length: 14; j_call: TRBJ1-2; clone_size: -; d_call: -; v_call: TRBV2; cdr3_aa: CASRETEKNYGYTF; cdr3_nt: TGTGCCAGCCGGGAGACGGAAAAAAACTATGGCTACACCTTC
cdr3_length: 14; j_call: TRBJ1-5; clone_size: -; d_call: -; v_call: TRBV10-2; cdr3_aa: CASSPSGDRQPQHF; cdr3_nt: TGCGCCAGCAGTCCTTCAGGGGATCGGCAGCCCCAGCATTTT
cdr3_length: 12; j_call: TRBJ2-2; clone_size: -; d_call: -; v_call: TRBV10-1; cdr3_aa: CASSPTPGELFF; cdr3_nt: TGCGCCAGCAGCCCTACCCCCGGGGAGCTGTTTTTT
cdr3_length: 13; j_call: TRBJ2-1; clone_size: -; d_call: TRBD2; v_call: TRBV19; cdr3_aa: CASHERESDEQFF; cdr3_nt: TGTGCCAGTCACGAGCGGGAGAGCGATGAGCAGTTCTTC
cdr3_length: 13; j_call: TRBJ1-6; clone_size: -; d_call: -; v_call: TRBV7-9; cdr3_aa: CASSLGLNSPLHF; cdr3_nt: TGTGCCAGCAGCTTGGGACTGAATTCACCCCTCCACTTT
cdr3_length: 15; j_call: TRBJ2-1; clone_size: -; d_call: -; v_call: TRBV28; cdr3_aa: CASSTIAGLGDEQFF; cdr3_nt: TGTGCCAGCAGTACCATCGCGGGACTTGGCGATGAGCAGTTCTTC
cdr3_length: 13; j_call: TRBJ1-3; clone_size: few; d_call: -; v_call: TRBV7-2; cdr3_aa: CASSLGHGNTIYF; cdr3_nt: TGTGCCAGCAGCTTAGGACACGGAAACACCATATATTTT
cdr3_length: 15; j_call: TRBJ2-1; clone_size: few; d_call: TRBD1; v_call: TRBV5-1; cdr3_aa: CASSGGQGLYNEQFF; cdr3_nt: TGCGCCAGCAGCGGGGGACAGGGGTTATACAATGAGCAGTTCTTC
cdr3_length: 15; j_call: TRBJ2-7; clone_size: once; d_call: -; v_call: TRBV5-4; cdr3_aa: CASSLEQGRDYEQYF; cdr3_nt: TGTGCCAGCAGCTTGGAACAGGGTAGGGACTACGAGCAGTACTTC
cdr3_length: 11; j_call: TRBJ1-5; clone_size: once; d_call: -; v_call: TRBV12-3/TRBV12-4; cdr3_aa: CASSPNQPQHF; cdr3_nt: TGTGCCAGCAGCCCAAATCAGCCCCAGCATTTT
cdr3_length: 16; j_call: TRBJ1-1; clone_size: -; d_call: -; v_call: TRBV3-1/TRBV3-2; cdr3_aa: CASSPPRSGVNTEAFF; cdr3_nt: TGTGCCAGCAGCCCCCCGCGGTCCGGGGTTAACACTGAAGCTTTCTTT
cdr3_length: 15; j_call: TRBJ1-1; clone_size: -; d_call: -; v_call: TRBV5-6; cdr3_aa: CASSLANRENTEAFF; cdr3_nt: TGTGCCAGCAGCTTAGCGAACAGGGAGAACACTGAAGCTTTCTTT
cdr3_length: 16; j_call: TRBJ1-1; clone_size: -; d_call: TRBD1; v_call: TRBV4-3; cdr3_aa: CASSQGDRVLNTEAFF; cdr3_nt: TGCGCCAGCAGCCAAGGTGACAGGGTCCTGAACACTGAAGCTTTCTTT
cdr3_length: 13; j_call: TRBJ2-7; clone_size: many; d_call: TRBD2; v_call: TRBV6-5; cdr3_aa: CAARGTSGYEQYF; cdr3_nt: TGTGCCGCCAGGGGAACTAGCGGGTACGAGCAGTACTTC
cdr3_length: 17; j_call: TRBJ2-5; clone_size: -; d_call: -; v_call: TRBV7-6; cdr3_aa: CASSLEGWSDQKETQYF; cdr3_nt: TGTGCCAGCAGCTTAGAGGGGTGGAGCGACCAGAAAGAGACCCAGTACTTC
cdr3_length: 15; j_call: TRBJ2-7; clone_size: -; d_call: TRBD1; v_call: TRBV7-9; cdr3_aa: CASSFLETGSYEQYF; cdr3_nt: TGTGCCAGCAGCTTTTTGGAGACAGGGTCCTACGAGCAGTACTTC
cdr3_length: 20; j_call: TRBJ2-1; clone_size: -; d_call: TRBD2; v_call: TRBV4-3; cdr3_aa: CASSQVASRGGASSYNEQFF; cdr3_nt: TGCGCCAGCAGCCAAGTCGCTAGCCGCGGGGGGGCCAGCTCCTACAATGAGCAGTTCTTC
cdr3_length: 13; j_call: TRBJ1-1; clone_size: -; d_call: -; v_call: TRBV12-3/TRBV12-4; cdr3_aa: CASSTGMRTEAFF; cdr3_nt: TGTGCCAGCAGCACAGGGATGAGGACTGAAGCTTTCTTT
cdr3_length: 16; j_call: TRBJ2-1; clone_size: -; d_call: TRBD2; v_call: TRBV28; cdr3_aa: CASSYWTSGRYNEQFF; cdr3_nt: TGTGCCAGCAGTTACTGGACTAGCGGGAGGTACAATGAGCAGTTCTTC
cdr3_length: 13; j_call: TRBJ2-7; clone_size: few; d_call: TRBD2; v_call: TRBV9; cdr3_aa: CASSPRRASGLYF; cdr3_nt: TGTGCCAGCAGCCCTCGAAGGGCTAGCGGCTTGTACTTC
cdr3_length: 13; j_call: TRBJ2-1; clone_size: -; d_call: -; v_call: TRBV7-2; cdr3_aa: CASSLGPGNEQFF; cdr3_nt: TGTGCCAGCAGCTTAGGACCAGGCAATGAGCAGTTCTTC
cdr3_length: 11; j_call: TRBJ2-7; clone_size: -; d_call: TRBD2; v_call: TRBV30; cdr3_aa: CAWRRESQQYF; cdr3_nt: TGTGCCTGGAGGCGGGAGAGTCAGCAGTACTTC
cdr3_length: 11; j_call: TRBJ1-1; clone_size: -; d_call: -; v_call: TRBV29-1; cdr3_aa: CSVMNNLEAFF; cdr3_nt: TGCAGCGTAATGAACAATCTTGAAGCTTTCTTT
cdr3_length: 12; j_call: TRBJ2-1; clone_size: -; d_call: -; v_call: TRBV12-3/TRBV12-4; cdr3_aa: CASMGWGDEQFF; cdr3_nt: TGTGCCAGCATGGGGTGGGGGGATGAGCAGTTCTTC
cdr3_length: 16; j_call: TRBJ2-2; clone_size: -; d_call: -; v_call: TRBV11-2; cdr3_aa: CASSPRGGANTGELFF; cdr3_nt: TGTGCCAGCAGCCCCCGGGGCGGGGCGAACACCGGGGAGCTGTTTTTT
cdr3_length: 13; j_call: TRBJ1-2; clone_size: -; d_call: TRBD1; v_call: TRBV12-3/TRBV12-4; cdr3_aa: CASRTTGKDGYTF; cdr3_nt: TGTGCCAGCAGGACGACAGGGAAAGACGGCTACACCTTC
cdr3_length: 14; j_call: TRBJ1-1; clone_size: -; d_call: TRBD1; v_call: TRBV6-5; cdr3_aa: CASSLQGRNTEAFF; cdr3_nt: TGTGCCAGCAGCTTACAGGGGCGGAACACTGAAGCTTTCTTT
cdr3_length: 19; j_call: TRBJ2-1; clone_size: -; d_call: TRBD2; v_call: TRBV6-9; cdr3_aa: CASSYPSGLFSGSENEQFF; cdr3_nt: TGTGCCAGCAGTTATCCCTCGGGCCTCTTTAGCGGGAGTGAGAATGAGCAGTTCTTC
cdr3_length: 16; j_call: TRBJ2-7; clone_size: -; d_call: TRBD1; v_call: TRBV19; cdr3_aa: CASSKLGQGNSYEQYF; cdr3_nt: TGTGCCAGTAGTAAACTGGGACAGGGGAACTCCTACGAGCAGTACTTC
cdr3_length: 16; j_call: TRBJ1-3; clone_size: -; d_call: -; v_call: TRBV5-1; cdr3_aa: CASSMTDRSSGNTIYF; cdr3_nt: TGCGCCAGCAGCATGACGGACAGAAGCTCTGGAAACACCATATATTTT
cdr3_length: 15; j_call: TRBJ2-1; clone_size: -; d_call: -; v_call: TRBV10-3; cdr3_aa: CAHSMGGGGYNEQFF; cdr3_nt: TGTGCCCATTCAATGGGAGGGGGGGGCTACAATGAGCAGTTCTTC
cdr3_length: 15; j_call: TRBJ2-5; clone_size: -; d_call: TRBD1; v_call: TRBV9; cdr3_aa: CASSVAGTVGETQYF; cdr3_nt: TGTGCCAGCAGCGTAGCGGGGACAGTTGGAGAGACCCAGTACTTC
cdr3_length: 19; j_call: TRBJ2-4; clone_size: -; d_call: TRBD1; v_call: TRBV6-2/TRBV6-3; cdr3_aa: CASSKTGGAGTPVKNIQYF; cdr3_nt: TGTGCCAGCAGCAAAACAGGGGGCGCAGGCACTCCTGTCAAAAACATTCAGTACTTC
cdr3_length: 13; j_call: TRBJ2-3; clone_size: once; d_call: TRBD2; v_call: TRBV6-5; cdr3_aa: CASSGGAVDTQYF; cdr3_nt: TGTGCCAGCAGCGGGGGGGCGGTAGATACGCAGTATTTT
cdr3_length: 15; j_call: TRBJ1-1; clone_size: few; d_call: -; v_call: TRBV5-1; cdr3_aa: CASSLMPGQYTEAFF; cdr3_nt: TGCGCCAGCAGCTTGATGCCCGGACAGTACACTGAAGCTTTCTTT
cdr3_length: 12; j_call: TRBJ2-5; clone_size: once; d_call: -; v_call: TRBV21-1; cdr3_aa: CASPRGRETQYF; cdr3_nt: TGTGCCAGCCCGCGGGGGCGAGAGACCCAGTACTTC
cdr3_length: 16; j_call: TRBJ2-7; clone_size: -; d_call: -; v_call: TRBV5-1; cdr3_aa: CASSVKTGLGSYEQYF; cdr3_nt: TGCGCCAGCAGCGTGAAGACAGGCTTGGGGTCCTACGAGCAGTACTTC
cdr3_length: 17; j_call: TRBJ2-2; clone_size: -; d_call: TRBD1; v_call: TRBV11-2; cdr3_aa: CASSFPGTGSLTGELFF; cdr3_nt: TGTGCCAGCAGCTTCCCCGGGACAGGGTCCTTAACCGGGGAGCTGTTTTTT
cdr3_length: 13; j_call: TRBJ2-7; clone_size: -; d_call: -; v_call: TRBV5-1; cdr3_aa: CASSPDGKGEQYF; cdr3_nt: TGCGCCAGCAGCCCGGACGGGAAGGGCGAGCAGTACTTC
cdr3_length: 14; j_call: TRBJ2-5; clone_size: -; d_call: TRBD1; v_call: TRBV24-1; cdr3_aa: CATSDPGQGETQYF; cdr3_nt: TGTGCCACCAGTGACCCCGGACAGGGCGAGACCCAGTACTTC
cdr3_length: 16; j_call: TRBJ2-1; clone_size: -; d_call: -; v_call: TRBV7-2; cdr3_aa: CASSGTRSPSYNEQFF; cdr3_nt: TGTGCCAGCAGCGGTACTAGATCACCTTCCTACAATGAGCAGTTCTTC
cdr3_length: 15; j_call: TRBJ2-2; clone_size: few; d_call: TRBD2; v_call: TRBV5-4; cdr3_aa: CASSLRTSGGGELFF; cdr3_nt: TGTGCCAGCAGCCTTAGGACTAGCGGGGGCGGGGAGCTGTTTTTT
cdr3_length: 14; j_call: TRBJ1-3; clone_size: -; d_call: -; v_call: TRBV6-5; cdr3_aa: CASLSRTLGNTIYF; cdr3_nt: TGTGCCAGTTTGTCCAGGACTTTAGGAAACACCATATATTTT
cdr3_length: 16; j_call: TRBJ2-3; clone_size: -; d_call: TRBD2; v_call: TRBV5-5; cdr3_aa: CPRCWGGGGRALPGYF; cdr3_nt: TGTCCCCGCTGCTGGGGTGGGGGCGGGAGGGCCCTCCCTGGGTATTTT
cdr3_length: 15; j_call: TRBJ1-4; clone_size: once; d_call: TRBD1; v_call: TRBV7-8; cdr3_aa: CASSLVHRGNEKLFF; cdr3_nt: TGTGCCAGCAGCTTAGTCCACAGGGGAAATGAAAAACTGTTTTTT
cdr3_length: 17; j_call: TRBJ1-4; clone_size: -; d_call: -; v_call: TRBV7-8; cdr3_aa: CASNGGGAGLIGEKLFF; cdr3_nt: TGTGCCAGCAATGGTGGGGGGGCAGGCCTAATCGGAGAAAAACTGTTTTTT
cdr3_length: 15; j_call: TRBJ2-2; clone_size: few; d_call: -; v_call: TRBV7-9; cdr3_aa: CASTYRDLNTGELFF; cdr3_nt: TGTGCCAGCACCTACAGGGATTTGAACACCGGGGAGCTGTTTTTT
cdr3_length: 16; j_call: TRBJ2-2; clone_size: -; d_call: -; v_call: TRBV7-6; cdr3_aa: CATRDDRRKNTGELFF; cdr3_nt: TGTGCCACCAGGGATGACAGGAGGAAGAACACCGGGGAGCTGTTTTTT
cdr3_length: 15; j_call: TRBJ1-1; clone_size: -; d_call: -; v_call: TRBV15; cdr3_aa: CATSRETQTPADAFF; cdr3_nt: TGTGCCACCAGCAGAGAAACTCAGACACCTGCTGACGCTTTCTTT
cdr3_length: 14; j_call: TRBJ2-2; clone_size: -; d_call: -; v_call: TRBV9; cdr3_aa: CASSPRWGAGELFF; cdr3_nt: TGTGCCAGCAGCCCTCGGTGGGGAGCGGGGGAGCTGTTTTTT
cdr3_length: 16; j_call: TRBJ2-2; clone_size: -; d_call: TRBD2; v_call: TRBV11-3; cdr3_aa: CASSRDGTSGTGELFF; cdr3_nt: TGTGCCAGCAGTCGAGACGGGACTAGCGGAACCGGGGAGCTGTTTTTT
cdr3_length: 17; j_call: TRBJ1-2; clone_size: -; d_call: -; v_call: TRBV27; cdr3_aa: CASSLRSTGLPQDGYTF; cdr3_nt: TGTGCCAGCAGTTTACGGAGCACAGGGTTGCCGCAAGATGGCTACACCTTC
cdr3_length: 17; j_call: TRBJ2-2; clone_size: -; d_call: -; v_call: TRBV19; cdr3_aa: CASSKEGRTILTGELFF; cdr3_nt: TGTGCCAGTAGTAAGGAGGGGAGGACTATACTAACCGGGGAGCTGTTTTTT
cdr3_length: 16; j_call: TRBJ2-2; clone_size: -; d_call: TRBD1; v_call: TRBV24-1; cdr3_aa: CATSRDRGRIAGELFF; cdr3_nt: TGTGCCACCAGCCGGGACAGGGGGCGTATCGCCGGGGAGCTGTTTTTT
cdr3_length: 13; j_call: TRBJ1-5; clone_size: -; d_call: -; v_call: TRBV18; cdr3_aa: CASSDGGDQPQHF; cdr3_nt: TGTGCCAGCTCGGACGGAGGGGACCAGCCCCAGCATTTT